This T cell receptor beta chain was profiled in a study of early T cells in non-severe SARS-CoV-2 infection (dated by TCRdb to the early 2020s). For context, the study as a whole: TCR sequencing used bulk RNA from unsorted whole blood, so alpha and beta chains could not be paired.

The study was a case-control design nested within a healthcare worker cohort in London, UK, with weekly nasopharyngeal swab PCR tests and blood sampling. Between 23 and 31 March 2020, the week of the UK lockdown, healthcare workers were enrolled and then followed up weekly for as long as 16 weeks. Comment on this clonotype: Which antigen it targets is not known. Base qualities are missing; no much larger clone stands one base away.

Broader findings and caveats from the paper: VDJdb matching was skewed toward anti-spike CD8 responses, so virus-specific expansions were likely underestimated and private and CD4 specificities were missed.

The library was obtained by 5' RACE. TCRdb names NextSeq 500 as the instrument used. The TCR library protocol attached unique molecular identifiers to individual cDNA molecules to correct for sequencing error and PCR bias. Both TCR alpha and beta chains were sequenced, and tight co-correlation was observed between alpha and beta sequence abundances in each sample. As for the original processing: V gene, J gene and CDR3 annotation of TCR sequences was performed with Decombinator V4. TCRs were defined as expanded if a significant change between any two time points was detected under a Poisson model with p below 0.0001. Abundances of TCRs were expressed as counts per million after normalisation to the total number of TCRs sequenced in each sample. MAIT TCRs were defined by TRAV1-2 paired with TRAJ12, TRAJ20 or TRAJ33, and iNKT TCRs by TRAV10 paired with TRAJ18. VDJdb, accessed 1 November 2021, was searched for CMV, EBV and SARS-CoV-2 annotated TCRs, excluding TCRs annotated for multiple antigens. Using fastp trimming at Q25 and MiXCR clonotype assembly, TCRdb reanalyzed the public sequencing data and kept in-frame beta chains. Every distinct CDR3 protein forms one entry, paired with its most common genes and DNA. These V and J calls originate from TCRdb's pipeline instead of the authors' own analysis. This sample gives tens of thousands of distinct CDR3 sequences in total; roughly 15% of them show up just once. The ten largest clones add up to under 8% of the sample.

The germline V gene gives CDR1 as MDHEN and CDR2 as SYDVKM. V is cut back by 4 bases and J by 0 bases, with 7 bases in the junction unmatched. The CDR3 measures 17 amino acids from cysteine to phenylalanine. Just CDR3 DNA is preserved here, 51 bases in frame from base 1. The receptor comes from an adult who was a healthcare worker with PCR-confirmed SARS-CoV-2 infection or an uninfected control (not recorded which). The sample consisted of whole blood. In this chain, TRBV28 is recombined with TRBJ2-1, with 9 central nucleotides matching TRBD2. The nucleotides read TGTGCCAGCAGTTCACCTCAGCGGGGGGTCTCCTACAATGAGCAGTTCTTC. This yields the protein CASSSPQRGVSYNEQFF.